These 2 T cell receptor beta chains originate from one sample sequenced in a study of blood T cell repertoires in COVID-19. Data came from immunoSEQ multiplex PCR; TCRdb stores just in-frame clones and leaves some out. The sample has some 260,000 clones, approximately 88% seen once. The sequencing input was peripheral blood. The receptors originated from a woman aged 25-40 years with COVID-19, enrolled during active disease.

The V and J genes are TRBV24-1 and TRBJ2-7, with 11 positions matching TRBD1. V trimming: 2 bases; J trimming: 2 bases; junction bases outside the gene matches: 7. In germline, CDR1 is KGHDR, CDR2 SFDVKD. The CDR3 runs 17 residues. CDR3 sequence (DNA): TGTGCCACCAGTGATTCCTTCGGGACAGGGGGGCCCTACGAGCAGTACGTC. It specifies CATSDSFGTGGPYEQYV.

The chain joins TRBV15 to TRBJ2-1; 8 bases line up with TRBD2. The V gene's germline CDR1 is LNHNV and CDR2 YYDKDF (reference sequence). V lost 1 base to trimming and J lost 5 bases; unmatched junction nucleotides: 7. The CDR3 consists of 16 residues. CDR3: CATSRARTSRHNEQFF. DNA for the CDR3: TGTGCCACCAGCAGAGCTAGGACTAGCAGACACAATGAGCAGTTCTTC.